This TCR beta chain was documented in a study of Graves' ophthalmopathy and Graves' hyperthyroidism. Overall study: Peripheral blood was gathered at the point of initial diagnosis, before any treatment started.

Amplified material comprised TCR beta CDR3 regions derived from RNA transcripts. The authors performed first-round RT-PCR with HTBI primers and then a second-round multiplex PCR. MiXCR, applied by TCRdb to the multiplex PCR reads, yields one record per CDR3 protein. This sample yields 650,000 to 800,000 distinct CDR3 sequences, of which about 38% are seen a single time; 3% to 4% belongs to the top ten. The germline CDR1 and CDR2 sequences are ENHRY and SYGVKD. The V gene end was trimmed by 10 bases and the J gene end by 5 bases; junction bases not matched to a gene: 6. The CDR3 runs to 13 residues. The chain has TRBV10-3 and TRBJ1-5, with 9 bases fitting TRBD1. The sequenced material came from peripheral blood. This receptor was taken from an adult man with Graves' ophthalmopathy. As DNA, the CDR3 is TGTGCCAGCAGGGGACAGGGAGATCAGCCCCAGCATTTT. This codes for CASRGQGDQPQHF.